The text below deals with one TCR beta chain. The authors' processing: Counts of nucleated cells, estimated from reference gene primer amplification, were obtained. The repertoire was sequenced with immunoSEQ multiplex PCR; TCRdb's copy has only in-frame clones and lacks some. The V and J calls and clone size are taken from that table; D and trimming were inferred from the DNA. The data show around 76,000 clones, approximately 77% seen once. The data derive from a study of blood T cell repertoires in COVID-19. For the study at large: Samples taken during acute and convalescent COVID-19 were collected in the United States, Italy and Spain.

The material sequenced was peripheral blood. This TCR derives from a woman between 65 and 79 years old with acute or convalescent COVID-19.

CDR3 DNA: TGTGCCAGCAGTGACGGGCAGGGCACAGATACGCAGTATTTT. It specifies CASSDGQGTDTQYF. This chain connects TRBV6-4 to TRBJ2-3; D uncertain. CDR1 and CDR2 (germline): MRHNA, SNTAGT. The CDR3 consists of 14 residues. The V gene lost 2 bases and the J gene lost 1 base, with 7 bases spanning the gap.